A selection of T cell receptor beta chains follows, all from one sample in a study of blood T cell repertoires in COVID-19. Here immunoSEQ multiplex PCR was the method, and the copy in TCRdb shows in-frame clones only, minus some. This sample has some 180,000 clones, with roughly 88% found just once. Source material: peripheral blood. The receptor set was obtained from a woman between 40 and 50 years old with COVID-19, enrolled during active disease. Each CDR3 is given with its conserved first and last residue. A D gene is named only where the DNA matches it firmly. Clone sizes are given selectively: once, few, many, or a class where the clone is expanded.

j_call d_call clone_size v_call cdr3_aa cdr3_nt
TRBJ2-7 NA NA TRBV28 CASSLSGQGSSYEQYF TGTGCCAGCAGTTTATCGGGTCAGGGGAGTAGCTACGAGCAGTACTTC
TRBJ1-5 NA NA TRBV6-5 CASSYSLVSNQPQHF TGTGCCAGCAGTTACTCACTAGTCAGCAATCAGCCCCAGCATTTT
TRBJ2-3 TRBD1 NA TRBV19 CASRLRGRVADTQYF TGTGCCAGTAGGCTCAGGGGGCGAGTTGCAGATACGCAGTATTTT
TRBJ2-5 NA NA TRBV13 CASSIRSGISETQYF TGTGCCAGCAGCATAAGATCAGGGATCTCGGAGACCCAGTACTTC
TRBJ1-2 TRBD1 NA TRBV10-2 CASSEDRDYGYTF TGCGCCAGCAGTGAAGACAGGGACTATGGCTACACCTTC
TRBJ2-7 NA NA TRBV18 CASSPRREGSYEQYF TGTGCCAGCTCACCACGACGGGAAGGCTCCTACGAGCAGTACTTC
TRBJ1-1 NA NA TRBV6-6 CASSYTGLGRGTEAFF TGTGCCAGCAGTTATACGGGACTCGGACGGGGGACTGAAGCTTTCTTT
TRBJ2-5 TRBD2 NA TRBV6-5 CAGKIAGRETQYF TGTGCCGGCAAAATAGCGGGGAGGGAGACCCAGTACTTC
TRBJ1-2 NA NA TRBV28 CASSHRDGYTF TGTGCCAGCAGTCACCGAGATGGCTACACCTTC
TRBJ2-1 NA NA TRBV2 CASRDTGSSYNEQFF TGTGCCAGCAGGGACACAGGGAGCTCCTACAATGAGCAGTTCTTC
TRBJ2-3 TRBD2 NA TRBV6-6 CASSSIGSGREDTQYF TGTGCCAGCAGTTCCATAGGGAGCGGGAGGGAAGATACGCAGTATTTT
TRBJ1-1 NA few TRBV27 CASSLMVHSNTEAFF TGTGCCAGCAGTTTAATGGTCCACTCGAACACTGAAGCTTTCTTT
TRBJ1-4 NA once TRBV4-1 CASSQARGGKRDEKLFF TGCGCCAGCAGCCAAGCTCGGGGAGGAAAAAGGGATGAAAAACTGTTTTTT
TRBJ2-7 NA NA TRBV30 CAWSPTGRGVEEQYF TGTGCCTGGAGCCCTACCGGGCGGGGCGTCGAGGAGCAGTACTTC
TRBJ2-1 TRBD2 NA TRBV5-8 CASSLAGLAGFSSYNEQFF TGTGCCAGCAGCTTGGCCGGGCTAGCGGGGTTTAGCTCCTACAATGAGCAGTTCTTC
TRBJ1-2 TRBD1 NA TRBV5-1 CASSTTGQGGNYGYTF TGCGCCAGCAGCACCACCGGACAGGGTGGTAACTATGGCTACACCTTC
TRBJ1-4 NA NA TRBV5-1 CASSLDRPNEKLFF TGCGCCAGCAGCTTGGACAGGCCTAATGAAAAACTGTTTTTT
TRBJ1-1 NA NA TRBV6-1 CASSENVRGGKTEAFF TGTGCCAGCAGTGAAAATGTGAGGGGAGGGAAGACTGAAGCTTTCTTT
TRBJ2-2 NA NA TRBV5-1 CASSFSKVTGLNTGELFF TGCGCCAGCAGCTTCTCTAAAGTAACAGGGTTAAACACCGGGGAGCTGTTTTTT
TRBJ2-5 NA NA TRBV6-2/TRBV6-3 CASSSKTATIQETQYF TGTGCCAGCAGTTCAAAGACAGCTACGATCCAAGAGACCCAGTACTTC
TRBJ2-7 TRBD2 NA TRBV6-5 CASSSLFSGRTYEQYF TGTGCCAGCAGTTCCCTATTTAGCGGGAGAACCTACGAGCAGTACTTC
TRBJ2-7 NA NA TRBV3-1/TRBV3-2 CASSRQMLADEQYF TGTGCCAGCAGCCGCCAAATGTTAGCGGACGAGCAGTACTTC
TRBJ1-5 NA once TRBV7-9 CASSPRRGGDRGQPQHF TGTGCCAGCAGCCCCCGGAGAGGGGGAGATAGGGGACAGCCCCAGCATTTT
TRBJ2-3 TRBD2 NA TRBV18 CASSPSGTSIRDTQYF TGTGCCAGCTCTCCGTCGGGGACTAGCATTCGAGATACGCAGTATTTT
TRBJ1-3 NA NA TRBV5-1 CASSITGASSGNTIYF TGCGCCAGCAGCATTACAGGAGCCTCCTCTGGAAACACCATATATTTT
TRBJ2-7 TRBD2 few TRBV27 CASSTRAGGGNEQYF TGTGCCAGCAGCACCCGGGCGGGAGGGGGCAACGAGCAGTACTTC
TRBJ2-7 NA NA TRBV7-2 CASSLRTSDGEQYF TGTGCCAGCAGCTTACGGACATCAGACGGCGAGCAGTACTTC
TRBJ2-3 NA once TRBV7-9 CASSATGPDTQYF TGTGCCAGCAGCGCCACAGGGCCCGATACGCAGTATTTT
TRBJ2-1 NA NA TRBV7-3 CASSPEAQIYNEQFF TGTGCCAGCAGCCCGGAGGCACAGATATACAATGAGCAGTTCTTC
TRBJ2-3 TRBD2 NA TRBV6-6 CASRRGGITDTQYF TGTGCCAGCAGGCGGGGGGGCATCACAGATACGCAGTATTTT
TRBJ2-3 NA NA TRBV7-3 CASSLGAGFSTDTQYF TGTGCCAGCAGCTTAGGGGCGGGATTTAGCACAGATACGCAGTATTTT
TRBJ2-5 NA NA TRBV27 CASRGGRGETQYF TGTGCCAGCAGAGGAGGCAGGGGAGAGACCCAGTACTTC
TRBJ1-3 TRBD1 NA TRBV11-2 CASSWQGASSGNTIYF TGTGCCAGCAGCTGGCAGGGGGCGAGCTCTGGAAACACCATATATTTT
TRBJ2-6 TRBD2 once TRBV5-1 CASSLGLAGATGANVLTF TGCGCCAGCAGCTTGGGGCTAGCGGGAGCAACAGGGGCCAACGTCCTGACTTTC
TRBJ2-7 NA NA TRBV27 CASPGTYEQYF TGTGCCAGCCCGGGAACCTACGAGCAGTACTTC
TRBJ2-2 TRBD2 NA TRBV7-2 CASSGTSGGIGELFF TGTGCCAGCAGCGGAACTAGCGGGGGAATCGGGGAGCTGTTTTTT
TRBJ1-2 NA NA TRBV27 CASSVTGRVNYGYTF TGTGCCAGCAGTGTTACAGGGCGGGTTAATTATGGCTACACCTTC
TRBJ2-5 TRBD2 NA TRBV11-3 CASSPRGGGRWETQYF TGTGCCAGCAGCCCTCGGGGCGGGGGGCGTTGGGAGACCCAGTACTTC
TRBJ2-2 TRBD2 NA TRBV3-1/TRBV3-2 CASSGGGAGELFF TGTGCCAGCAGCGGGGGGGGTGCCGGGGAGCTGTTTTTT
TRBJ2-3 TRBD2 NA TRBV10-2 CASSETSGSGDTQYF TGCGCCAGCAGTGAAACTAGCGGGAGTGGAGATACGCAGTATTTT
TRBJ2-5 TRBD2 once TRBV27 CASSLGGGGLQTQYF TGTGCCAGCAGTTTAGGTGGGGGGGGACTTCAGACCCAGTACTTC
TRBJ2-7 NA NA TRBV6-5 CASSRPTGYEQYF TGTGCCAGCAGTCGTCCGACAGGCTACGAGCAGTACTTC
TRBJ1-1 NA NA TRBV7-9 CASSLAGRATEAFF TGTGCCAGCAGCTTAGCGGGGAGGGCCACTGAAGCTTTCTTT
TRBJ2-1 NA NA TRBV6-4 CASSQGYEQFF TGTGCCAGCAGCCAGGGCTATGAGCAGTTCTTC
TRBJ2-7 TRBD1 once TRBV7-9 CASSSTGGSSYEQYF TGTGCCAGCAGCTCGACAGGGGGCTCCTCCTACGAGCAGTACTTC
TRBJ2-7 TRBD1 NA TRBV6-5 CASSSPGQGYHEQYF TGTGCCAGCAGTAGTCCCGGACAGGGTTACCACGAGCAGTACTTC
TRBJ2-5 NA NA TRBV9 CASSVGWQETQYF TGTGCCAGCAGCGTCGGGTGGCAAGAGACCCAGTACTTC
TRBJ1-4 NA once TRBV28 CASGRGEKLFF TGTGCCAGTGGCCGAGGTGAAAAACTGTTTTTT
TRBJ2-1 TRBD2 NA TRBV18 CASSRGVYEQFF TGTGCCAGCTCGCGGGGGGTCTATGAGCAGTTCTTC
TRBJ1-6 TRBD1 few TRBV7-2 CASSSRQGAHPTLHF TGTGCCAGCAGCTCGCGACAGGGGGCGCACCCCACCCTCCACTTT
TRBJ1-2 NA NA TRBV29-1 CSVPWGGATDGYTF TGCAGCGTCCCCTGGGGGGGGGCGACGGATGGCTACACCTTC
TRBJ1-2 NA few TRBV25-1 CASSEDSRPYGYTF TGTGCCAGCAGTGAGGACAGCAGGCCCTATGGCTACACCTTC
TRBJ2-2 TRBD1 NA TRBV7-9 CASRLAGTGGSGELFF TGTGCCAGCAGATTAGCCGGGACAGGGGGCTCCGGGGAGCTGTTTTTT
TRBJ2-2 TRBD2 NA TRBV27 CASSLLAGVAGELFF TGTGCCAGCAGTTTACTAGCGGGAGTTGCCGGGGAGCTGTTTTTT
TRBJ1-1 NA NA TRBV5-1 CASSLTGITEAFF TGCGCCAGCAGCCTAACAGGGATCACTGAAGCTTTCTTT